These T cell receptor beta chains were read from a single sample in a study of blood T cell repertoires in COVID-19. Data came from immunoSEQ multiplex PCR; TCRdb stores just in-frame clones and leaves some out. The table records about 180,000 clones, roughly four fifths of them present only once. The sequenced sample was peripheral blood. These receptors were taken from a human donor in a cohort sampled during active COVID-19. The CDR3 runs from the conserved cysteine through the conserved F or W. D genes are given only for firm matches. Rows may omit the clone size; those that give it use once, few, many or a size class.

V: TRBV4-1; J: TRBJ1-2; D: TRBD1; length: 14; size: -; DNA: TGCGCCAGCAGCCAGACCGACAGGGACGTCGGCTACACCTTC; CDR3: CASSQTDRDVGYTF
V: TRBV6-6; J: TRBJ1-6; D: -; length: 16; size: -; DNA: TGTGCCAGCAGTTCCGGAGCGGAGCTGGGGAATTCACCCCTCCACTTT; CDR3: CASSSGAELGNSPLHF
V: TRBV9; J: TRBJ2-1; D: TRBD1; length: 17; size: -; DNA: TGTGCCAGCAGCGGTGGCCCCCTTAGCAGGGGGTTAAATGAGCAGTTCTTC; CDR3: CASSGGPLSRGLNEQFF
V: TRBV10-3; J: TRBJ1-4; D: -; length: 14; size: -; DNA: TGTGCCATCAGTGAGCTCAGGGATGATGAAAAACTGTTTTTT; CDR3: CAISELRDDEKLFF
V: TRBV3-1/TRBV3-2; J: TRBJ2-7; D: TRBD2; length: 14; size: -; DNA: TGTGCCAGCAGCCAGCGGGAGGGGAGATACGAGCAGTACTTC; CDR3: CASSQREGRYEQYF
V: TRBV7-3; J: TRBJ1-1; D: -; length: 13; size: -; DNA: TGTGCCAGCAGCTTAACATCTGTAACTGAAGCTTTCTTT; CDR3: CASSLTSVTEAFF
V: TRBV12-5; J: TRBJ2-1; D: TRBD2; length: 17; size: -; DNA: TGTGCTAGTGGTTTGGTACATACTAGCGGGGGGGACAATGAGCAGTTCTTC; CDR3: CASGLVHTSGGDNEQFF
V: TRBV30; J: TRBJ2-7; D: -; length: 13; size: -; DNA: TGTGCCTGGAGTAGTCGGACAGACTACGAGCAGTACTTC; CDR3: CAWSSRTDYEQYF
V: TRBV7-2; J: TRBJ2-7; D: -; length: 15; size: -; DNA: TGTGCCAGCAGCTTAACCCCCCACAATTTCTACGAGCAGTACTTC; CDR3: CASSLTPHNFYEQYF
V: TRBV7-9; J: TRBJ2-7; D: -; length: 14; size: -; DNA: TGTGCCAGCAGCTTAGGGGGAGGGGGACGGGAGCAGTACTTC; CDR3: CASSLGGGGREQYF
V: TRBV9; J: TRBJ1-6; D: -; length: 16; size: once; DNA: TGTGCCAGCAGCGTAGGCCAGGGGATTAGTAATTCACCCCTCCACTTT; CDR3: CASSVGQGISNSPLHF
V: TRBV6-5; J: TRBJ1-2; D: -; length: 13; size: -; DNA: TGTGCCAGCAGCAGACAGCGGGGTTATGGCTACACCTTC; CDR3: CASSRQRGYGYTF
V: TRBV25-1; J: TRBJ2-7; D: -; length: 15; size: -; DNA: TGTGCCAGCAGTGAATATGGAGGCAGCTCCTACGAGCAGTACTTC; CDR3: CASSEYGGSSYEQYF
V: TRBV13; J: TRBJ2-1; D: -; length: 16; size: -; DNA: TGTGCCAGCAGCTTAAAATCGGTCAGACTAGACAATGAGCAGTTCTTC; CDR3: CASSLKSVRLDNEQFF
V: TRBV3-1/TRBV3-2; J: TRBJ2-1; D: TRBD2; length: 16; size: -; DNA: TGTGCCAGCAGCCAAGATTGGACTAGGAGGTTCGATGAGCAGTTCTTC; CDR3: CASSQDWTRRFDEQFF
V: TRBV18; J: TRBJ1-4; D: TRBD1; length: 15; size: -; DNA: TGTGCCAGCTCACCATTGACAGGGATTAATGAAAAACTGTTTTTT; CDR3: CASSPLTGINEKLFF
V: TRBV4-1; J: TRBJ2-7; D: TRBD1; length: 18; size: -; DNA: TGCGCCAGCAGCCGCTCATCCGGGACAGGGGTACCTACTTACGAGCAGTACTTC; CDR3: CASSRSSGTGVPTYEQYF
V: TRBV13; J: TRBJ2-3; D: -; length: 13; size: -; DNA: TGTGCCAGCAGCTTACAGGGTCGGGATACGCAGTATTTT; CDR3: CASSLQGRDTQYF
V: TRBV15; J: TRBJ1-1; D: -; length: 14; size: once; DNA: TGTGCCACCAGCCGAGACAGGTGGAACACTGAAGCTTTCTTT; CDR3: CATSRDRWNTEAFF
V: TRBV9; J: TRBJ1-2; D: -; length: 16; size: -; DNA: TGTGCCAGCAGCGTAGGTTTCAGCCGAGGGGAGGGTGGCTACACCTTC; CDR3: CASSVGFSRGEGGYTF
V: TRBV7-3; J: TRBJ2-2; D: TRBD1; length: 17; size: -; DNA: TGTGCCAGCAGCTTAATGCCGGGGACAGGGACCTCCGGGGAGCTGTTTTTT; CDR3: CASSLMPGTGTSGELFF
V: TRBV28; J: TRBJ2-7; D: -; length: 13; size: -; DNA: TGTGCCAGCAGTCGCAGGGAAGGCTACGAGCAGTACTTC; CDR3: CASSRREGYEQYF
V: TRBV7-7; J: TRBJ2-7; D: -; length: 15; size: -; DNA: TGTGCTAGCAGCTTAGATCAGGGCAGCTCCTACGAGCAGTACTTC; CDR3: CASSLDQGSSYEQYF
V: TRBV5-1; J: TRBJ1-2; D: -; length: 15; size: -; DNA: TGCGCCAGCAGCTTGTCAGAGGAGAGAAGCTATGGCTACACCTTC; CDR3: CASSLSEERSYGYTF
V: TRBV5-1; J: TRBJ2-3; D: TRBD1; length: 19; size: -; DNA: TGCGCCAGCAGCTTAGAACCCAAAACCGGGACAGGGATCACAGATACGCAGTATTTT; CDR3: CASSLEPKTGTGITDTQYF
V: TRBV9; J: TRBJ2-7; D: -; length: 15; size: -; DNA: TGTGCCAGCAGCGGAAGTAACCCGAGCTCCTACGAGCAGTACTTC; CDR3: CASSGSNPSSYEQYF
V: TRBV7-8; J: TRBJ2-7; D: TRBD2; length: 12; size: once; DNA: TGTGCCAGCAGCCGGGGGGAGGGCGAGCAGTACTTC; CDR3: CASSRGEGEQYF
V: TRBV12-5; J: TRBJ2-5; D: TRBD2; length: 17; size: -; DNA: TGTGCTAGTGGTTTGGTACTCGGGGGGGCAATCCAAGAGACCCAGTACTTC; CDR3: CASGLVLGGAIQETQYF
V: TRBV3-1/TRBV3-2; J: TRBJ2-2; D: -; length: 16; size: few; DNA: TGTGCCAGCAGCCAAGATATAGGGGCGAACACCGGGGAGCTGTTTTTT; CDR3: CASSQDIGANTGELFF
V: TRBV2; J: TRBJ1-6; D: -; length: 13; size: -; DNA: TGTGCCAGCAGGAGGCAGGGCGATTCACCCCTCCACTTT; CDR3: CASRRQGDSPLHF
V: TRBV6-5; J: TRBJ2-1; D: -; length: 15; size: -; DNA: TGTGCCAGCAGGGGGAGGAAGAACGGGGCCAATGAGCAGTTCTTC; CDR3: CASRGRKNGANEQFF
V: TRBV6-5; J: TRBJ2-7; D: TRBD1; length: 14; size: -; DNA: TGTGCCAGCAGTTACGGACAGGGACCCTACGAGCAGTACTTC; CDR3: CASSYGQGPYEQYF
V: TRBV9; J: TRBJ1-6; D: -; length: 14; size: -; DNA: TGTGCCAGCAGCGTAGTAGAGCTAAATTCACCCCTCCACTTT; CDR3: CASSVVELNSPLHF
V: TRBV25-1; J: TRBJ1-1; D: -; length: 13; size: few; DNA: TGTGCCAGCAGCGCAGGGTTGTCCACTGAAGCTTTCTTT; CDR3: CASSAGLSTEAFF
V: TRBV5-1; J: TRBJ2-7; D: -; length: 17; size: -; DNA: TGCGCCAGCAGCTTGGTAGGCGGGGGCGCAACCTCCTACGAGCAGTACTTC; CDR3: CASSLVGGGATSYEQYF
V: TRBV7-9; J: TRBJ2-5; D: -; length: 13; size: -; DNA: TGTGCCAGCAGCTTAGGCGCACAAGAGACCCAGTACTTC; CDR3: CASSLGAQETQYF
V: TRBV5-1; J: TRBJ1-2; D: -; length: 13; size: -; DNA: TGCGCCAGCAGCTTGGCCGCGGAGGATGGCTACACCTTC; CDR3: CASSLAAEDGYTF
V: TRBV10-3; J: TRBJ1-2; D: -; length: 13; size: -; DNA: TGTGCCATCAGCTTGGACAGTCGCTATGGCTACACCTTC; CDR3: CAISLDSRYGYTF
V: TRBV2; J: TRBJ1-4; D: -; length: 15; size: -; DNA: TGTGCCAGCAGTGAACCGGACAGCTATAATGAAAAACTGTTTTTT; CDR3: CASSEPDSYNEKLFF
V: TRBV5-4; J: TRBJ2-7; D: TRBD1; length: 15; size: -; DNA: TGTGCCAGCAGCTTAGGGACAGGGTTTTCCTACGAGCAGTACTTC; CDR3: CASSLGTGFSYEQYF